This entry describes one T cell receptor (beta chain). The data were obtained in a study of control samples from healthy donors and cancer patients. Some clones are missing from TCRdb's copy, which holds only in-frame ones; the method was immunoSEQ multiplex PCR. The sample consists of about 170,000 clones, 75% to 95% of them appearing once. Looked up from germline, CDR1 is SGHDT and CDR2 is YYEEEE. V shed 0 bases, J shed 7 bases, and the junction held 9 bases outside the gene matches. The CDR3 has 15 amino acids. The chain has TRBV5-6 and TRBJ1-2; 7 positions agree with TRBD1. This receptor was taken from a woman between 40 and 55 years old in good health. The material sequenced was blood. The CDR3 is CASSLGWDSNGGYTF. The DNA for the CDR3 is TGTGCCAGCAGCTTGGGATGGGACAGTAACGGTGGCTACACCTTC. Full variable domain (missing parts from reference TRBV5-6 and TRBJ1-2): DAGVTQSPTHLIKTRGQQVTLRCSPKSGHDTVSWYQQALGQGPQFIFQYYEEEERQRGNFPDRFSGHQFPNYSSELNVNALLLGDSALYLCASSLGWDSNGGYTFGSGTRLTVV.